Described below is a single T cell receptor (beta chain) sequence and its context. This entry is derived from a study of T cell responses to AZD1222 COVID-19 vaccine. CDR3 size: 15 residues. Germline CDR1 reads SGHRS; CDR2 reads YFSETQ. V was pared by 2 bases and J by 2 bases, with 13 bases between. Clones were read by immunoSEQ multiplex PCR, and TCRdb kept only the in-frame ones, dropping some. This sample has approximately 110,000 clones, with 84% found just once. The receptor was derived from an adult in good health. The sample was peripheral blood, taken on day 0 of AZD1222 vaccination. V usage is TRBV5-1 and J usage is TRBJ2-5; a possible D gene is TRBD1 (7 bases). CDR3 in amino acids: CASSFRAGGQETQYF. In nucleotides, the CDR3 is TGCGCCAGCAGCTTTAGGGCAGGGGGGCAAGAGACCCAGTACTTC.